Here is one T cell receptor beta chain with its context. What it recognizes is unknown. A second PCR, run for 7 to 11 cycles, used a sample-barcoded 5' primer plus a J-beta primer mix. Every single cDNA molecule received a tag from a template-switch adaptor with 12 random nucleotides. The study obtained at least 3 million CDR3-containing paired-end reads from every sample. TCRdb passed the 5' RACE reads through MiXCR, listing each CDR3 protein once. The sample yields 1.8 million or so distinct CDR3 sequences, roughly 43% seen once. These data come from a study of blood T cells in healthy people across ages. Overall study results and limits: Higher diversity and more naive CD4+ cells were features of long-lived donors, compared to aged donors. Percentage of naive T cells showed a strong correlation with TCR beta diversity.

The ends lost 8 bases at V and 5 bases at J; junction bases unmatched: 20. The CDR3 runs to 19 residues. Looked up from germline, CDR1 is LNHDA and CDR2 is SQIVND (reference sequence). Sequenced sample: blood. The origin of this receptor is a human donor in good health. This chain joins TRBV19 and TRBJ2-5; TRBD2 aligns across 13 bases. The CDR3 nucleotides read TGTGCCAGTGACGATCCTTTCGGACTAGCGGGGGATTCCGAGGAGACCCAGTACTTC. The encoded protein is CASDDPFGLAGDSEETQYF.